The 6 T cell receptor beta chains in this list originate from one sample, sequenced in a study of response to subunit inactivated influenza vaccine. TCRdb analysed the RT-PCR reads with MiXCR anew, one entry per CDR3 protein. This table holds roughly 700,000 distinct CDR3 sequences, approximately 15% found once. This material consisted of PBMCs from blood, taken less than 15 days before vaccination. Every receptor here comes from a man in his forties or fifties who received an inactivated influenza vaccine.

This clonotype was counted many times. The chain is built from TRBV12-3 or TRBV12-4 and TRBJ2-7; no reliable D call. The CDR3 length is 15 residues. Trimming stripped 4 bases from V and 1 base from J, with 14 bases between. The CDR3 sequence: CASSSTWTNSYEQYF. For the CDR3, the DNA is TGTGCCAGCAGTTCAACTTGGACCAATTCCTACGAGCAGTACTTC.

The chain joins TRBV7-2 to TRBJ2-2; D unresolved. Germline loops: CDR1 SGHTA, CDR2 FQGNSA. This CDR3 spans 17 amino acids. The V and J ends lost 1 base and 3 bases respectively, with 15 bases between them. The chain's CDR3 is CASSLVTRHRDTGELFF. DNA for the CDR3: TGTGCCAGCAGCTTAGTGACTCGGCACCGGGACACCGGGGAGCTGTTTTTT.

This clonotype has more than one count but fewer than ten. The gene calls are TRBV20-1 and TRBJ2-7; D ambiguous. Between the trimmed V and J ends, which lost 3 bases and 5 bases, there was a span of 11 bases. Germline-derived CDR1 and CDR2 are DFQATT and SNEGSKA (reference sequence). The CDR3 has 12 amino acids. The DNA of the CDR3 is TGCAGTGCTAGGTCCGGGTTGGACGAGCAGTACTTC. This encodes CSARSGLDEQYF.

This clonotype was recorded many times. The J gene is TRBJ2-1, the V gene TRBV7-8; 8 bases line up with TRBD2. There are 18 residues in the CDR3. V lost 6 bases to trimming and J lost 7 bases; unmatched junction nucleotides: 20. The germline V gene encodes CDR1 SGHVS and CDR2 FQNEAQ. The CDR3 coding sequence is TGTGCCAGCAGGACGAAGGGCGGGGGGCAAAAAATTGGTAATGAGCAGTTCTTC. Protein product: CASRTKGGGQKIGNEQFF.

This clonotype was recorded once. The chain has TRBV7-2 and TRBJ2-4; 8 nucleotides agree with TRBD1. Germline V CDR1 and CDR2: SGHTA, FQGNSA. The CDR3 covers 17 residues. The V segment lost 3 bases and the J segment 4 bases; nucleotides outside the gene matches: 11. CDR3 nucleotide sequence: TGTGCCAGCAGCTTCGAGTGGCAGGGGGCGCTGAAAAACATTCAGTACTTC. Amino acids: CASSFEWQGALKNIQYF.

V gene TRBV5-1 combines with J gene TRBJ1-1; D is perhaps TRBD1 (5 bases). The CDR3 consists of 14 residues. CDR1 SGHRS and CDR2 YFSETQ come from the germline V gene. V lost 0 bases and J 4 bases, leaving 10 bases between the germline ends. In DNA, the CDR3 is TGCGCCAGCAGCTTGGTAGGGGCGCCCACTGAAGCTTTCTTT. It is translated as CASSLVGAPTEAFF.